These T cell receptor beta chains were read from a single sample in a study of blood T cell repertoires in COVID-19. Sequencing was performed with immunoSEQ multiplex PCR; in TCRdb, only in-frame clones are kept and a portion is missing. The repertoire holds about 53,000 clones, with 89% as singletons. Sequencing input: peripheral blood. These receptors originate from a man in his sixties with active COVID-19. The CDR3 runs from the conserved cysteine through the conserved F or W. Fields, in order: J gene, D gene, V gene, clone size, CDR3 protein, CDR3 DNA. The D gene is left open where the match is weak. A row's size may be missing; if present it is once, few, many or a size class.

TRBJ2-6 | . | TRBV6-5 | . | CASLRSSGANVLTF | TGTGCCAGCTTGAGGAGCTCTGGGGCCAACGTCCTGACTTTC
TRBJ1-4 | . | TRBV28 | . | CASSLGRRGLGEKLFF | TGTGCCAGCAGTTTGGGCAGGAGAGGGTTAGGCGAAAAACTGTTTTTT
TRBJ1-5 | TRBD1 | TRBV6-1 | . | CASSEQGAQSNQPQHF | TGTGCCAGCAGTGAACAGGGGGCTCAAAGCAATCAGCCCCAGCATTTT
TRBJ2-5 | TRBD2 | TRBV25-1 | . | CASSEYGTSGTGRETQYF | TGTGCCAGCAGTGAATATGGGACTAGCGGGACGGGCAGAGAGACCCAGTACTTC
TRBJ1-5 | TRBD1 | TRBV28 | . | CASSTGGAGQPQHF | TGTGCCAGCAGCACAGGGGGAGCCGGTCAGCCCCAGCATTTT
TRBJ2-2 | TRBD1 | TRBV19 | . | CASSTTGVGMAGELFF | TGTGCCAGTAGTACCACAGGGGTGGGGATGGCCGGGGAGCTGTTTTTT
TRBJ2-4 | . | TRBV15 | . | CATSRDRASEMLKNIQYF | TGTGCCACCAGCAGAGATCGGGCTAGCGAGATGCTTAAAAACATTCAGTACTTC
TRBJ1-5 | . | TRBV7-2 | . | CASSWSSGRPQHF | TGTGCCAGCAGCTGGAGTAGCGGTAGGCCCCAGCATTTT
TRBJ2-7 | . | TRBV6-2/TRBV6-3 | . | CASSWLTAYEQYF | TGTGCCAGCAGTTGGCTCACAGCCTACGAGCAGTACTTC
TRBJ2-5 | TRBD2 | TRBV3-1/TRBV3-2 | . | CASSQAGTSGQETQYF | TGTGCCAGCAGCCAAGCCGGGACTAGCGGACAAGAGACCCAGTACTTC
TRBJ2-7 | . | TRBV13 | . | CASSPRRGLSSYEQYF | TGTGCCAGCAGCCCCCGTCGGGGTTTGAGCTCCTACGAGCAGTACTTC
TRBJ1-5 | . | TRBV7-2 | . | CASSLAPSGRNQPQHF | TGTGCCAGCAGTCTAGCCCCAAGTGGCCGCAATCAGCCCCAGCATTTT
TRBJ1-2 | . | TRBV29-1 | . | CSVEDRTNYGYTF | TGCAGCGTTGAAGACAGGACTAACTATGGCTACACCTTC
TRBJ2-1 | . | TRBV7-3 | . | CASSSSNNEQFF | TGTGCCAGCAGCTCTAGCAACAATGAGCAGTTCTTC
TRBJ2-5 | TRBD2 | TRBV7-2 | once | CASSPSLAGGPGTQYF | TGTGCCAGCAGCCCCTCTCTAGCGGGAGGGCCGGGGACCCAGTACTTC
TRBJ1-2 | . | TRBV24-1 | . | CATSDLTQGTGYTF | TGTGCCACCAGTGACCTGACTCAAGGTACTGGCTACACCTTC
TRBJ2-2 | . | TRBV27 | . | CASSPSDWVLRGELFF | TGTGCCAGCAGTCCCTCAGACTGGGTACTTAGGGGGGAGCTGTTTTTT
TRBJ1-2 | TRBD1 | TRBV2 | . | CASSGGQGNGYTF | TGTGCCAGCAGTGGGGGACAGGGAAACGGCTACACCTTC
TRBJ2-1 | . | TRBV27 | . | CASSLLGGHANEQFF | TGTGCCAGCAGTTTATTAGGCGGTCATGCCAATGAGCAGTTCTTC
TRBJ2-2 | TRBD2 | TRBV7-2 | . | CASTRLAESGELFF | TGTGCCAGCACGCGACTAGCCGAGTCCGGGGAGCTGTTTTTT
TRBJ2-7 | TRBD2 | TRBV4-2 | . | CASSLGGSTAEQYF | TGTGCCAGCAGCTTGGGCGGGAGTACGGCCGAGCAGTACTTC
TRBJ2-1 | TRBD2 | TRBV5-4 | once | CASSLISAGGPYNEQFF | TGTGCCAGCAGCTTGATATCCGCGGGAGGACCCTACAATGAGCAGTTCTTC
TRBJ1-3 | TRBD1 | TRBV7-3 | once | CASSKGQGNTIYF | TGTGCCAGCAGCAAGGGACAGGGAAACACCATATATTTT
TRBJ1-1 | . | TRBV20-1 | . | CSASGRDGRENTEAFF | TGCAGTGCTAGTGGTAGGGATGGCAGGGAGAACACTGAAGCTTTCTTT
TRBJ2-1 | TRBD2 | TRBV7-3 | . | CASSLAREGLREQFF | TGTGCCAGCAGCTTAGCGCGGGAGGGCCTTCGTGAGCAGTTCTTC
TRBJ1-4 | . | TRBV6-6 | . | CASSYSGQGNEKLFF | TGTGCCAGCAGTTACTCTGGGCAGGGGAATGAAAAACTGTTTTTT
TRBJ2-7 | TRBD2 | TRBV5-1 | . | CASSLEGPILAGGGKVEQYF | TGCGCCAGCAGCTTGGAAGGCCCGATACTAGCGGGAGGAGGGAAGGTCGAGCAGTACTTC
TRBJ1-4 | . | TRBV19 | . | CASYSGNWLEKLFF | TGTGCCAGTTACTCCGGGAACTGGCTAGAAAAACTGTTTTTT
TRBJ2-2 | TRBD2 | TRBV7-2 | . | CASSRGLPGTGELFF | TGTGCCAGCAGCCGGGGACTACCGGGGACCGGGGAGCTGTTTTTT
TRBJ2-1 | TRBD2 | TRBV3-1/TRBV3-2 | few | CASSFRGRSSYNEQFF | TGTGCCAGCAGCTTCCGCGGGAGAAGTTCCTACAATGAGCAGTTCTTC
TRBJ1-3 | . | TRBV28 | . | CASIRGGGGNTIYF | TGTGCCAGCATAAGGGGGGGCGGTGGAAACACCATATATTTT
TRBJ2-7 | . | TRBV5-1 | . | CASSGGGDYGIEQYF | TGCGCCAGCAGCGGGGGCGGGGACTATGGTATCGAGCAGTACTTC
TRBJ2-7 | . | TRBV28 | . | CASRRNNEQYF | TGTGCCAGCAGGAGAAATAACGAGCAGTACTTC
TRBJ1-2 | . | TRBV19 | . | CASTDGGYSNYGYTF | TGTGCCAGTACGGACGGGGGGTACTCTAACTATGGCTACACCTTC
TRBJ1-1 | . | TRBV5-1 | . | CASSSLDTYTEAFF | TGCGCCAGCAGCTCCTTGGACACATACACTGAAGCTTTCTTT
TRBJ1-4 | TRBD1 | TRBV2 | . | CASSLGQGATNEKLFF | TGTGCCAGCAGTCTTGGACAGGGTGCAACTAATGAAAAACTGTTTTTT
TRBJ2-1 | TRBD2 | TRBV15 | . | CATGDSGRAQEQFF | TGTGCCACCGGGGACAGCGGGAGGGCCCAAGAGCAGTTCTTC
TRBJ1-6 | . | TRBV15 | once | CATSRGGGSSYNSPLHF | TGTGCCACCAGCAGAGGCGGCGGGAGCTCCTATAATTCACCCCTCCACTTT
TRBJ2-7 | TRBD2 | TRBV11-1 | . | CASTPSGWAREQYF | TGTGCCAGCACCCCTAGCGGGTGGGCTCGCGAGCAGTACTTC
TRBJ1-3 | . | TRBV5-4 | . | CASSPSGATVSGNTIYF | TGTGCCAGCAGCCCCAGCGGAGCGACGGTCTCTGGAAACACCATATATTTT
TRBJ1-4 | . | TRBV21-1 | . | CASSRPGQGDEKLFF | TGTGCCAGCAGCAGGCCGGGACAGGGGGATGAAAAACTGTTTTTT
TRBJ2-7 | TRBD2 | TRBV10-3 | . | CAISAGGGGNPEQYF | TGTGCCATCAGTGCAGGTGGGGGGGGGAATCCCGAGCAGTACTTC